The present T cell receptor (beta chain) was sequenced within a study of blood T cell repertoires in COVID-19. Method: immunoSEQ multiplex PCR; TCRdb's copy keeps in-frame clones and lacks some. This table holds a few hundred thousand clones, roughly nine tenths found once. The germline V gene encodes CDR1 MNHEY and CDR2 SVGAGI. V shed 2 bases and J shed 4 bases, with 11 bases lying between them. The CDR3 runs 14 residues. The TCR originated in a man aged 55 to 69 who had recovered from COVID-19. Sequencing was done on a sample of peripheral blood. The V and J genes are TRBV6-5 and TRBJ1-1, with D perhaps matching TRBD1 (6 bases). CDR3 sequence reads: CASSYTQGITEAFF. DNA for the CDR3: TGTGCCAGCAGTTACACACAGGGAATCACTGAAGCTTTCTTT.